This TCR beta chain was sequenced during a study of early T cells in non-severe SARS-CoV-2 infection. Overall study context: Sequencing of bulk RNA from unsorted whole blood was done, without chain pairing.

Individual cDNA molecules received unique molecular identifiers. MiXCR, applied by TCRdb to the 5' RACE reads, yields one record per CDR3 protein. The repertoire holds approximately 60,000 distinct CDR3 sequences, with around an eighth as singletons. The CDR3 totals 15 residues. The V end lost 7 bases, the J end lost 2 bases, and 18 bases lay between the germline ends. The germline V gene has CDR1 SEHNR and CDR2 FQNEAQ (reference sequence). This clonotype was counted between two and nine times. The sample comprised whole blood. This TCR derives from an adult who was a healthcare worker with PCR-confirmed SARS-CoV-2 infection or an uninfected control (not recorded which). The chain joins TRBV7-9 to TRBJ2-7; tentatively, D is TRBD1 or TRBD2 (5 bases each). CDR3: CASTPPRGVPYEQYF. The CDR3 DNA follows: TGTGCCAGCACCCCCCCTCGAGGGGTCCCCTACGAGCAGTACTTC.